The 19 T cell receptor beta chains reported below all come from one sample, sequenced in a study of T cell responses to AZD1222 COVID-19 vaccine. Assay: immunoSEQ multiplex PCR; the TCRdb copy retains only in-frame clones and omits some. The repertoire includes roughly 130,000 clones, about 87% of them detected once, and 5.5% sits in the top ten. Specimen: peripheral blood, collected on day 0 of AZD1222 vaccination. These receptors all come from an adult in good health.

The J gene is TRBJ1-6, the V gene TRBV6-5, with 7 bases that match TRBD1. The CDR3 consists of 14 residues. Losses at the gene ends were 6 bases for V and 3 bases for J; bases not matched to a gene: 2. Per the germline V gene, CDR1 is MNHEY and CDR2 is SVGAGI. The CDR3 DNA is TGTGCCAGCAGCAGGGACAGCTATAATTCACCCCTCCACTTT. Its protein product is CASSRDSYNSPLHF.

The V and J genes are TRBV6-2 or TRBV6-3 and TRBJ1-5; the D gene is possibly TRBD1 (6 bases). Trimming took 5 bases from V and 7 from J, leaving 15 bases between them. The CDR3 sequence is 14 residues long. The germline V gene has CDR1 MNHEY and CDR2 SVGEGT. CDR3 sequence: CASSHGGGVQPQHF. The CDR3 nucleotides read TGTGCCAGCAGTCACGGGGGGGGCGTCCAGCCCCAGCATTTT.

V usage is TRBV24-1 and J usage is TRBJ2-7; D is undetermined. Per the germline V gene, CDR1 is KGHDR and CDR2 is SFDVKD. This CDR3 region has 15 residues. V lost 9 bases and J lost 4, with 21 bases in between. The CDR3 sequence is CATPTRTEKDYEQYF. CDR3 DNA: TGTGCCACCCCGACCCGGACCGAAAAAGATTACGAGCAGTACTTC.

The chain joins TRBV4-3 to TRBJ2-7; a weak D match, TRBD2 (5 bases). The CDR3 covers 15 residues. Per germline, CDR1 LGHNA and CDR2 YSLEER. V was trimmed by 1 base and J by 1 base, leaving 11 bases between them. The CDR3 nucleotides read TGCGCCAGCAGCCAAGGTGGCAGGACTTCCTACGAGCAGTACTTC. It is translated as CASSQGGRTSYEQYF.

The chain has TRBV5-1 and TRBJ1-1; D is possibly TRBD1 (5 bases). The CDR3 covers 14 residues. Germline CDR1 is SGHRS and CDR2 is YFSETQ. Trimming took 2 bases from V and 1 from J, leaving 9 bases between them. This chain's CDR3 is CASSFGRENTEAFF. CDR3 DNA: TGCGCCAGCAGCTTCGGCAGGGAGAACACTGAAGCTTTCTTT.

The chain employs TRBV5-1 and TRBJ2-2; D not certain. Trimming pared 4 bases from V and 5 bases from J, leaving 12 bases between. The CDR3 covers 14 residues. Germline assignment: CDR1 SGHRS and CDR2 YFSETQ. Here the CDR3 reads CASSPPGRTGELFF. CDR3 bases: TGCGCCAGCAGCCCCCCTGGGCGGACCGGGGAGCTGTTTTTT.

This chain uses TRBV29-1 with TRBJ1-2, with D perhaps TRBD1 (5 bases). In germline, CDR1 is SQVTM, CDR2 ANQGSEA. With 3 bases removed from V and 2 bases from J, the gap between germline ends came to 16 bases. CDR3 length: 15 residues. The CDR3 here is CSVDRGRDANYGYTF. In DNA form, the CDR3 reads TGCAGCGTTGACCGGGGCAGGGATGCCAACTATGGCTACACCTTC. The full variable domain, in which reference TRBV29-1 and TRBJ1-2 provide the parts outside the CDR3, is SAVISQKPSRDICQRGTSLTIQCQVDSQVTMMFWYRQQPGQSLTLIATANQGSEATYESGFVIDKFPISRPNLTFSTLTVSNMSPEDSSIYLCSVDRGRDANYGYTFGSGTRLTVV.

This sequence joins TRBV19 and TRBJ2-1; TRBD2 matches 11 bases. This CDR3 is built from 14 residues. Losses at the gene ends were 6 bases for V and 2 bases for J; bases not matched to a gene: 0. Germline CDR1 LNHDA, CDR2 SQIVND (reference sequence). The CDR3 nucleotides read TGTGCCAGTAGGGGACTAGCGGCCTACAATGAGCAGTTCTTC. Its translation: CASRGLAAYNEQFF.

CDR3 in amino acids: CASSGRTDSNEKLFF. The CDR3 DNA reads as TGTGCCAGCAGTGGAAGGACGGATTCTAATGAAAAACTGTTTTTT. The J gene is TRBJ1-4, the V gene TRBV25-1; D is undetermined. The CDR3 consists of 15 residues. V lost 4 bases, J lost 3 bases, and 12 bases lay in between. CDR1 is MGHDK and CDR2 is SYGVNS in the germline V gene.

The chain has TRBV27 and TRBJ2-3; D is possibly TRBD1 (6 bases). CDR1 and CDR2 from the germline V gene are MNHEY and SMNVEV (reference sequence). This CDR3 comprises 14 residues. The V gene lost 6 bases and the J gene lost 2 bases, with 12 bases spanning the gap. DNA for the CDR3: TGTGCCAGCAGCACCCTGGGGGCCACAGATACGCAGTATTTT. It yields the protein CASSTLGATDTQYF.

The chain uses TRBV11-2 and TRBJ2-7; either TRBD1 or TRBD2 may supply D (5 bases each). Germline lookup yields CDR1 SGHAT and CDR2 FQNNGV. This CDR3 is 15 amino acids long. The V and J ends lost 3 bases and 0 bases respectively, with 12 bases between them. The CDR3 sequence: CASSFGRDPSYEQYF. The CDR3 nucleotides read TGTGCCAGCAGCTTCGGAAGGGACCCCTCCTACGAGCAGTACTTC. Variable domain in full (rest from reference TRBV11-2 and TRBJ2-7): EAGVAQSPRYKIIEKRQSVAFWCNPISGHATLYWYQQILGQGPKLLIQFQNNGVVDDSQLPKDRFSAERLKGVDSTLKIQPAKLEDSAVYLCASSFGRDPSYEQYFGPGTRLTVT.

CDR3 bases: TGTGCCAGCAGCTTGATATACTACAATGAGCAGTTCTTC. The encoded protein is CASSLIYYNEQFF. V and J are TRBV5-5 and TRBJ2-1; D gene ambiguous. This CDR3 is built from 13 residues. The germline V gene has CDR1 SGHKS and CDR2 YYEKEE (reference sequence). V shed 1 base and J shed 3 bases, with 5 bases lying between them.

This chain links TRBV28 with TRBJ1-4; 8 nucleotides line up with TRBD1. The CDR3 has 16 residues. CDR1 MDHEN and CDR2 SYDVKM come from the germline V gene. The ends lost 4 bases at V and 5 bases at J; junction bases unmatched: 9. CDR3 DNA: TGTGCCAGCAGTTCTATGGACAGGGTTGGAAATGAAAAACTGTTTTTT. It is translated as CASSSMDRVGNEKLFF.

J is TRBJ2-7 and V is TRBV9; D is tentatively TRBD1 or TRBD2 (5 bases each). CDR3 size: 15 residues. Germline-derived CDR1 and CDR2 are SGDLS and YYNGEE. Trimming removed 4 bases at V and 1 base at J, with 15 bases between. CDR3 in amino acids: CASSPQGVVSYEQYF. Here the CDR3 DNA reads TGTGCCAGCAGCCCTCAGGGAGTCGTATCCTACGAGCAGTACTTC.

Only a few counts were recorded for this clone. The V call is TRBV7-8, the J call TRBJ2-4; D may be TRBD2 (5 bases). The CDR3 runs to 13 residues. Germline V CDR1 and CDR2: SGHVS, FQNEAQ. The germline V and J ends were trimmed by 2 bases and 9 bases, with 11 bases remaining between them. As DNA, the CDR3 is TGTGCCAGCAGCTTAAATCCCAGCGGCATTCAGTACTTC. Translation gives CASSLNPSGIQYF.

The chain is built from TRBV30 and TRBJ1-1; D not certain. With 4 bases removed from V and 1 base from J, the gap between germline ends came to 4 bases. Germline assignment: CDR1 GTSNPN and CDR2 SVGIG (reference sequence). The CDR3 spans 11 residues. The CDR3 spells CAWKQNTEAFF. CDR3 in DNA: TGTGCCTGGAAGCAGAACACTGAAGCTTTCTTT.

This chain uses TRBV6-4 with TRBJ1-5; the D gene is possibly TRBD1 (5 bases). CDR1 and CDR2 from the germline V gene are MRHNA and SNTAGT. With 5 bases removed from V and 5 bases from J, the gap between germline ends came to 10 bases. The CDR3 runs to 13 residues. The CDR3 is CASSPRVDQPQHF. The CDR3 DNA reads as TGTGCCAGCAGTCCCAGGGTAGATCAGCCCCAGCATTTT.

This clone has more than one count but fewer than ten. The chain is built from TRBV30 and TRBJ1-6; tentative D call: TRBD1 (5 bases). Per germline, CDR1 GTSNPN and CDR2 SVGIG (reference sequence). The CDR3 spans 13 residues. V lost 5 bases and J lost 8, with 13 bases in between. The CDR3 sequence: CAWAGPGYSPLHF. CDR3 nucleotide sequence: TGTGCCTGGGCTGGCCCAGGGTATTCACCCCTCCACTTT.

The V call is TRBV15, the J call TRBJ2-1, with 7 bases that match TRBD1. The CDR3 is made up of 16 amino acids. The germline gives CDR1 LNHNV, CDR2 YYDKDF (reference sequence). The V segment lost 0 bases and the J segment 7 bases; nucleotides outside the gene matches: 9. The DNA of the CDR3 is TGTGCCACCAGCAGAGACCAAACGACAGGGAGTAATGAGCAGTTCTTC. As protein: CATSRDQTTGSNEQFF.